One sample yielded the 3 T cell receptor beta chains listed below, sequenced in a study of T cell changes during pregnancy in multiple sclerosis. Generated by immunoSEQ multiplex PCR, the TCRdb table keeps only in-frame clones and is missing some. Among roughly 99,000 clones listed, 92% were seen once. Sample: peripheral blood, taken after pregnancy. The receptor source for this set is a female donor in good health, enrolled as a control in a pregnancy study.

The CDR3 sequence is CASSRGTALLPLHF. The DNA of the CDR3 is TGTGCCAGCAGTCGGGGGACAGCCCTATTACCCCTCCACTTT. This chain uses TRBV27 with TRBJ1-6; TRBD1 matches 7 bases. With V trimmed by 5 bases and J by 12 bases, 10 bases remained unmatched. This CDR3 region has 14 residues. From germline, CDR1 is MNHEY and CDR2 SMNVEV (reference sequence).

V usage is TRBV15 and J usage is TRBJ1-1; 7 bases fit TRBD1. J was trimmed by 0 bases and V by 1 base; bases with no gene match: 2. The germline V gene has CDR1 LNHNV and CDR2 YYDKDF (reference sequence). The length of the CDR3 is 15 residues. The CDR3 loop is CATSRGTGLNTEAFF. As DNA, the CDR3 is TGTGCCACCAGCAGAGGGACAGGACTGAACACTGAAGCTTTCTTT. Together with reference TRBV15 and TRBJ1-1, the CDR3 gives the full variable domain: DAMVIQNPRYQVTQFGKPVTLSCSQTLNHNVMYWYQQKSSQAPKLLFHYYDKDFNNEADTPDNFQSRRPNTSFCFLDIRSPGLGDTAMYLCATSRGTGLNTEAFFGQGTRLTVV.

The sample holds one count of this clone. V gene TRBV7-9 combines with J gene TRBJ2-7; no clear D gene. Trimming removed 7 bases from V and 5 bases from J, with 9 bases in between. The CDR3 is 11 amino acids. The germline gives CDR1 SEHNR, CDR2 FQNEAQ (reference sequence). CDR3 amino acids: CASNSIHEQYF. CDR3 in DNA: TGTGCCAGCAACTCTATTCACGAGCAGTACTTC.